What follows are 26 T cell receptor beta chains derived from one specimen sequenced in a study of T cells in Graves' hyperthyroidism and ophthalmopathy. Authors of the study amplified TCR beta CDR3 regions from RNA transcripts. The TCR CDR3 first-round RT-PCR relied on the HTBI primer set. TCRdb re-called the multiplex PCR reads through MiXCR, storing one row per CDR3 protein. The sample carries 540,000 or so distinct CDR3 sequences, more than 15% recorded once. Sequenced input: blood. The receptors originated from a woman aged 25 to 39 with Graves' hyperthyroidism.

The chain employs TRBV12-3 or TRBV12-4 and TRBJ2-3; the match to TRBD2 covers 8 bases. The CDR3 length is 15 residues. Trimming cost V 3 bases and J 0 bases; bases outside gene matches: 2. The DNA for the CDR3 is TGTGCCAGCAGTTTGCGGACTAGCAGCACAGATACGCAGTATTTT. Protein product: CASSLRTSSTDTQYF.

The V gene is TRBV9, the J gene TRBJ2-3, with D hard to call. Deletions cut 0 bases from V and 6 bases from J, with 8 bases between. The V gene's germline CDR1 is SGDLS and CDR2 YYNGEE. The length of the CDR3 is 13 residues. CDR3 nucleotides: TGTGCCAGCAGCGTAGGGACGATTGATACGCAGTATTTT. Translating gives CASSVGTIDTQYF.

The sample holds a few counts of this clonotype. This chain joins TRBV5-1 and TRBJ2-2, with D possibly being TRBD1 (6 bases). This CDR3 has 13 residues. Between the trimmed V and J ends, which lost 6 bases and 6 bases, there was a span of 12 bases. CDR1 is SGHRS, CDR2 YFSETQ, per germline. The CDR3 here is CASTSQGSGELFF. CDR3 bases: TGCGCCAGCACCTCTCAGGGGTCCGGGGAGCTGTTTTTT.

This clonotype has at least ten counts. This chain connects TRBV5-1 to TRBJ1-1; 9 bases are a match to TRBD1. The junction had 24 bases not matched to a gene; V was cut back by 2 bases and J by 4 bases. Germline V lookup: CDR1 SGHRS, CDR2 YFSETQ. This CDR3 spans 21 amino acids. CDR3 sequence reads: CASSFGTGSPVPRGRSTEAFF. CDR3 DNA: TGCGCCAGCAGCTTTGGGACAGGGAGTCCGGTCCCGCGGGGGAGGTCCACTGAAGCTTTCTTT.

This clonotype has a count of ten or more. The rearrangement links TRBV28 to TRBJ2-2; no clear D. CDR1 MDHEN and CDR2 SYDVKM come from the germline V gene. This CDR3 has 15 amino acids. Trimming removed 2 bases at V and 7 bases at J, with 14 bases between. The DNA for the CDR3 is TGTGCCAGCAGTTTAGTCCCCCTGGGTAGCGGGGAGCTGTTTTTT. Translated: CASSLVPLGSGELFF.

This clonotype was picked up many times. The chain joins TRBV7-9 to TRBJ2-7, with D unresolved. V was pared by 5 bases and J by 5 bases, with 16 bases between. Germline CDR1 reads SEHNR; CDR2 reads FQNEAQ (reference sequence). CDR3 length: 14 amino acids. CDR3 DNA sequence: TGTGCCAGCAGCCTCCTTGGGGATCTGGACGAGCAGTACTTC. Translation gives CASSLLGDLDEQYF.

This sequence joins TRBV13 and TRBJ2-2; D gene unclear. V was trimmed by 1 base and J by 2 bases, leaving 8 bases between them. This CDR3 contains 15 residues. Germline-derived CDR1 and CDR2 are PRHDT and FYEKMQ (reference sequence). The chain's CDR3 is CASSLARPNTGELFF. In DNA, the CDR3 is TGTGCCAGCAGCTTAGCCAGACCAAACACCGGGGAGCTGTTTTTT.

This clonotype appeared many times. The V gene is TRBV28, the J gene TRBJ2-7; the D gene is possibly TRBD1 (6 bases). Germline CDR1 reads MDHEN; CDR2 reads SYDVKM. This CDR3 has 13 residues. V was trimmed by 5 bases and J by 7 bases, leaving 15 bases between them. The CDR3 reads CASSLNPGTEQYF. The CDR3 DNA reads TGTGCCAGCAGTCTAAACCCAGGGACAGAGCAGTACTTC.

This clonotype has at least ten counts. The CDR3 nucleotides read TGTGCCAGCACTCAAAGAGCAGTTTCCGAAAAACTGTTTTTT. This sequence encodes CASTQRAVSEKLFF. V gene TRBV28 combines with J gene TRBJ1-4; D uncertain. Trimming removed 7 bases from V and 8 bases from J, with 17 bases in between. Per the germline V gene, CDR1 is MDHEN and CDR2 is SYDVKM. The CDR3 totals 14 residues.

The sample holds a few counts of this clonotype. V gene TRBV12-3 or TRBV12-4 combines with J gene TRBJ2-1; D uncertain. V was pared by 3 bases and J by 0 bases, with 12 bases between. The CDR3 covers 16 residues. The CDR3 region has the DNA TGTGCCAGCAGTTTGACGCTACCAACCTCCTACAATGAGCAGTTCTTC. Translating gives CASSLTLPTSYNEQFF.

CDR3 coding DNA: TGTGCCAGCAGCTCGCAGGTAGCCAAAAACATTCAGTACTTC. Amino acids: CASSSQVAKNIQYF. This chain joins TRBV11-2 and TRBJ2-4; no clear D gene. The CDR3 sequence is 14 residues long. V dropped 4 bases and J dropped 0 bases, with 7 bases sitting between them. CDR1 SGHAT and CDR2 FQNNGV come from the germline V gene. Filled out from reference TRBV11-2 and TRBJ2-4, the complete variable domain reads EAGVAQSPRYKIIEKRQSVAFWCNPISGHATLYWYQQILGQGPKLLIQFQNNGVVDDSQLPKDRFSAERLKGVDSTLKIQPAKLEDSAVYLCASSSQVAKNIQYFGAGTRLSVL.

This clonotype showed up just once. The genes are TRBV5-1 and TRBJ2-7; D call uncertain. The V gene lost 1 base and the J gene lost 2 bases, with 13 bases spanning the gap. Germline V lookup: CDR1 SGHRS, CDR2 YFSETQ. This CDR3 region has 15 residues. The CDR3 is CASSLMSIPAYEQYF. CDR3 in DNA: TGCGCCAGCAGCTTGATGAGTATCCCAGCCTACGAGCAGTACTTC.

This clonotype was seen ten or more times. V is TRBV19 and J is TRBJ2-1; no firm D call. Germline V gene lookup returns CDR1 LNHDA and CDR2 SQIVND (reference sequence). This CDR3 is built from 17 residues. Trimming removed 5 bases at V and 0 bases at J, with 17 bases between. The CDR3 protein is CASSLPPVRLSYNEQFF. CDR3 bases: TGTGCCAGTAGTCTCCCTCCGGTTCGACTCTCCTACAATGAGCAGTTCTTC.

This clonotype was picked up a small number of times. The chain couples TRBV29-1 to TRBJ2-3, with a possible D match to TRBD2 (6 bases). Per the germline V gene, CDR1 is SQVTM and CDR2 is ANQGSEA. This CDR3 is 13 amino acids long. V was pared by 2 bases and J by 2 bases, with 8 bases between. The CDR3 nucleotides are TGCAGCGTTGAACGGGGGAACACAGATACGCAGTATTTT. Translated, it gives CSVERGNTDTQYF.

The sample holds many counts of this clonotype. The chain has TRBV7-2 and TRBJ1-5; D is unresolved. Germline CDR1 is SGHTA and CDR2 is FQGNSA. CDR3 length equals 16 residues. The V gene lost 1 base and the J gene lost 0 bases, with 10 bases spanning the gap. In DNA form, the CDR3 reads TGTGCCAGCAGCTTAGGAGTTAGGAATAGCAATCAGCCCCAGCATTTT. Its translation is CASSLGVRNSNQPQHF.

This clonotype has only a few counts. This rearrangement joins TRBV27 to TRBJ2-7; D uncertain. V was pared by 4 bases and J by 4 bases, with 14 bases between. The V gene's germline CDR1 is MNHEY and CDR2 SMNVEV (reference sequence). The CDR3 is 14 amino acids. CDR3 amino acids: CASSSLSALYEQYF. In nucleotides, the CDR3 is TGTGCCAGCAGTTCACTATCCGCCCTTTACGAGCAGTACTTC.

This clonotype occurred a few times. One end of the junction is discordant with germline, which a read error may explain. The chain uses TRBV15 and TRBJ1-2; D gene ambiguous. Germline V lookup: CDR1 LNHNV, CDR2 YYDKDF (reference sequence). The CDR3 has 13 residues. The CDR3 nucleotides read TGTGCCACCAGCAGAGAGGGAAACTATGGCCACACCTTC. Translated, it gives CATSREGNYGHTF.

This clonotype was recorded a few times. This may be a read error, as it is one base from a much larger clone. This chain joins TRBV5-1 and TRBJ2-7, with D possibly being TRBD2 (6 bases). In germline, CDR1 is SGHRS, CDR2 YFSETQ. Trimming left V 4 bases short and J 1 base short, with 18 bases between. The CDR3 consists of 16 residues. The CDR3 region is CASSPDTNGRSYEQYF. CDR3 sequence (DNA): TGCGCCAGCAGCCCCGATACTAACGGGAGATCCTACGAGCAGTACTTC.

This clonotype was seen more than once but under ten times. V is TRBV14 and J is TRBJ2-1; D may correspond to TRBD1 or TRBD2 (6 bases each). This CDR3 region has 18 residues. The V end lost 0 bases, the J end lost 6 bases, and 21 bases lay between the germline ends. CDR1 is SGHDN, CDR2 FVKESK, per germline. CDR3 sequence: CASSQDILGGQRINEQFF. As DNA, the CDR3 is TGTGCCAGCAGCCAAGATATTTTGGGGGGCCAGCGAATCAATGAGCAGTTCTTC.

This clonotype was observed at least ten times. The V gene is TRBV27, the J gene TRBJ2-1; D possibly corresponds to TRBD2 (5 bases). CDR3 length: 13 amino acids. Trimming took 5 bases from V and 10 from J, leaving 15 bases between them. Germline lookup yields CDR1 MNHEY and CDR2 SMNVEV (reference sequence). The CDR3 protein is CASSTVRGHEQFF. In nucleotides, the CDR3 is TGTGCCAGCAGTACCGTCCGAGGGCACGAGCAGTTCTTC.

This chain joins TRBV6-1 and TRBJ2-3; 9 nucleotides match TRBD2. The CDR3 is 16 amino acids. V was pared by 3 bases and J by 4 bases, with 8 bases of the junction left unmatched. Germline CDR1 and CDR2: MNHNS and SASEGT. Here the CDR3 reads CASSDRASGISDTQYF. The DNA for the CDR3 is TGTGCCAGCAGTGATAGAGCTAGCGGGATCTCAGATACGCAGTATTTT.

This CDR3 is CASSPYRGRVYEQYF. In DNA form, the CDR3 reads TGTGCCAGCAGCCCGTACCGCGGGAGGGTCTACGAGCAGTACTTC. The chain uses TRBV5-6 and TRBJ2-7, with 9 bases that match TRBD2. Germline values: CDR1 SGHDT, CDR2 YYEEEE. J was trimmed by 3 bases and V by 4 bases; bases with no gene match: 8. The CDR3 is 15 residues long. Looking up the rest from reference TRBV5-6 and TRBJ2-7 gives the full variable domain: DAGVTQSPTHLIKTRGQQVTLRCSPKSGHDTVSWYQQALGQGPQFIFQYYEEEERQRGNFPDRFSGHQFPNYSSELNVNALLLGDSALYLCASSPYRGRVYEQYFGPGTRLTVT.

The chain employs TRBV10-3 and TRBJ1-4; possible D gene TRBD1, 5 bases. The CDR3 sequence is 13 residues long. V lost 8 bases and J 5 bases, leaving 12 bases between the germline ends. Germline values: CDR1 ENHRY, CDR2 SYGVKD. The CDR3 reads CAISGGQNEKLFF. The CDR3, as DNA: TGTGCCATCTCGGGCGGACAAAATGAAAAACTGTTTTTT.

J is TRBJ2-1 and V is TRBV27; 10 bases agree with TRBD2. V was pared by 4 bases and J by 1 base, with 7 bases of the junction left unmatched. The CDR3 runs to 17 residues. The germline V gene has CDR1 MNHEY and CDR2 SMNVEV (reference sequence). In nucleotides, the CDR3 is TGTGCCAGCAGTTCGAAACTAGCGGGACGGTCCTACAATGAGCAGTTCTTC. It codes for CASSSKLAGRSYNEQFF.

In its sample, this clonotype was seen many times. The chain's CDR3 is CASSPWVRSRTDTQYF. DNA of the CDR3: TGTGCCAGCAGTCCCTGGGTCAGGAGTCGGACAGATACGCAGTATTTT. This sequence joins TRBV6-1 and TRBJ2-3; D not certain. The V and J ends lost 5 bases and 3 bases respectively, with 18 bases between them. The V gene's germline CDR1 is MNHNS and CDR2 SASEGT. This CDR3 has 16 residues.

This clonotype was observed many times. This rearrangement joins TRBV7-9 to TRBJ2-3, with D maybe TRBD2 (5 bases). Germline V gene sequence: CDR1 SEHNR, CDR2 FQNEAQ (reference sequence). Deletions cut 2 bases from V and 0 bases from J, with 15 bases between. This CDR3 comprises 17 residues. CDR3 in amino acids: CASSLRAGGASTDTQYF. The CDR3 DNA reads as TGTGCCAGCAGCTTAAGGGCCGGAGGAGCCAGCACAGATACGCAGTATTTT.